The next 9 T cell receptor beta chains were all read from a single sample in a study of blood T cell repertoires in COVID-19. Clones were sequenced by immunoSEQ multiplex PCR, and TCRdb holds only the in-frame ones, with some missing. The sample has about 99,000 clones; more than 75% are singletons. The sequenced sample consisted of peripheral blood. These receptors originate from a man aged 50 to 60 with acute or convalescent COVID-19.

This clone was seen a single time. The chain has TRBV12-3 or TRBV12-4 and TRBJ2-5; D is possibly TRBD1 (5 bases). The CDR3 has 13 amino acids. Trimming left V 6 bases short and J 5 bases short, with 13 bases between. This CDR3 reads CASSVQGRETQYF. CDR3 DNA sequence: TGTGCCAGCAGCGTTCAGGGTCGGGAGACCCAGTACTTC.

This clone has a handful of counts. CDR3 sequence: CASSLGQERGEQYF. CDR3 sequence (DNA): TGTGCCAGCAGCTTAGGACAAGAAAGGGGCGAGCAGTACTTC. This chain joins TRBV7-2 and TRBJ2-7; D is perhaps TRBD1 (5 bases). Trimming removed 1 base from V and 6 bases from J, with 13 bases in between. Per the germline V gene, CDR1 is SGHTA and CDR2 is FQGNSA. This CDR3 has 14 amino acids.

The chain links TRBV15 to TRBJ1-1, with D possibly being TRBD1 (6 bases). This CDR3 comprises 14 residues. Looked up from germline, CDR1 is LNHNV and CDR2 is YYDKDF (reference sequence). The V and J ends lost 0 bases and 6 bases respectively, with 11 bases between them. CDR3 amino acids: CATSRDQGLAEAFF. In nucleotides, the CDR3 is TGTGCCACCAGCAGAGATCAGGGGTTGGCTGAAGCTTTCTTT. The whole variable domain, remainder taken from reference TRBV15 and TRBJ1-1, is DAMVIQNPRYQVTQFGKPVTLSCSQTLNHNVMYWYQQKSSQAPKLLFHYYDKDFNNEADTPDNFQSRRPNTSFCFLDIRSPGLGDTAMYLCATSRDQGLAEAFFGQGTRLTVV.

The gene calls are TRBV19 and TRBJ1-1; D is perhaps TRBD1 (5 bases). The CDR3 is 13 amino acids. The germline CDR1 and CDR2 sequences are LNHDA and SQIVND (reference sequence). Trimming left V 5 bases short and J 2 bases short, with 9 bases between. The CDR3 DNA follows: TGTGCCAGTAGTGCACAGGCTAACACTGAAGCTTTCTTT. It is translated as CASSAQANTEAFF.

The rearrangement joins TRBV3-1 (or the pseudogene TRBV3-2) to TRBJ2-7; D is unclear. This CDR3 region has 14 residues. Trimming stripped 0 bases from V and 2 bases from J, with 8 bases between. The germline gives CDR1 LGHDT, CDR2 YNNKEL (reference sequence). The CDR3 loop is CASSQDLSTYEQYF. The CDR3 DNA reads as TGTGCCAGCAGCCAAGATCTCAGTACCTACGAGCAGTACTTC.

The rearrangement joins TRBV3-1 (or the pseudogene TRBV3-2) to TRBJ1-6; D gene unclear. The germline V gene has CDR1 LGHDT and CDR2 YNNKEL (reference sequence). Trimming pared 4 bases from V and 4 bases from J, leaving 11 bases between. There are 15 residues in the CDR3. The chain's CDR3 is CASSPRGQYNSPLHF. Written as DNA, the CDR3 is TGTGCCAGCAGCCCCCGCGGGCAGTATAATTCACCCCTCCACTTT.

This sequence joins TRBV7-9 and TRBJ2-2; D gene uncertain. V was clipped by 7 bases and J by 0 bases, with 12 bases between them. Germline V CDR1 and CDR2: SEHNR, FQNEAQ (reference sequence). The CDR3 contains 15 residues. The CDR3 spells CASTNPPPNTGELFF. The CDR3 DNA is TGTGCCAGCACCAACCCCCCTCCGAACACCGGGGAGCTGTTTTTT.

The CDR3 spells CAWQAGFYNEQFF. CDR3 DNA: TGTGCCTGGCAAGCCGGTTTCTACAATGAGCAGTTCTTC. The gene calls are TRBV30 and TRBJ2-1; unclear D gene. The V end lost 5 bases, the J end lost 3 bases, and 11 bases lay between the germline ends. Looked up from germline, CDR1 is GTSNPN and CDR2 is SVGIG (reference sequence). The CDR3 consists of 13 residues. Drawing the rest from reference TRBV30 and TRBJ2-1, the complete variable domain is SQTIHQWPATLVQPVGSPLSLECTVEGTSNPNLYWYRQAAGRGLQLLFYSVGIGQISSEVPQNLSASRPQDRQFILSSKKLLLSDSGFYLCAWQAGFYNEQFFGPGTRLTVL.

The V gene is TRBV6-1, the J gene TRBJ2-1; 9 bases map to TRBD2. J gave up 4 bases and V 6 bases, and 7 bases lay outside the gene matches. The germline V gene encodes CDR1 MNHNS and CDR2 SASEGT. There are 15 residues in the CDR3. DNA of the CDR3: TGTGCCAGCAGATCGCGGGAGGGCATGTACAATGAGCAGTTCTTC. This codes for CASRSREGMYNEQFF.